This T cell receptor beta chain emerged from a study of cytomegalovirus exposure and HLA in healthy donors. The validation cohort, a group of over a hundred subjects, included the donors and was separate from the approximately 700-subject first cohort. The protocol was immunoSEQ multiplex PCR, while the TCRdb copy is restricted to in-frame clones and leaves out a portion. The sample includes about 150,000 clones, about 95% of them seen just once. V lost 2 bases to trimming and J lost 4 bases, with 21 bases between them. CDR3 length equals 18 residues. The germline V gene has CDR1 SGHVS and CDR2 FQNEAQ.

This TCR came from a man younger than 35 in good health and CMV-seropositive. The chain joins TRBV7-8 to TRBJ2-1; D is possibly TRBD1 (5 bases). The specimen was PBMCs. CDR3 sequence reads: CASSLSPLGVAVYNEQFF. CDR3 nucleotides: TGTGCCAGCAGCTTAAGTCCGCTAGGGGTTGCCGTTTACAATGAGCAGTTCTTC.